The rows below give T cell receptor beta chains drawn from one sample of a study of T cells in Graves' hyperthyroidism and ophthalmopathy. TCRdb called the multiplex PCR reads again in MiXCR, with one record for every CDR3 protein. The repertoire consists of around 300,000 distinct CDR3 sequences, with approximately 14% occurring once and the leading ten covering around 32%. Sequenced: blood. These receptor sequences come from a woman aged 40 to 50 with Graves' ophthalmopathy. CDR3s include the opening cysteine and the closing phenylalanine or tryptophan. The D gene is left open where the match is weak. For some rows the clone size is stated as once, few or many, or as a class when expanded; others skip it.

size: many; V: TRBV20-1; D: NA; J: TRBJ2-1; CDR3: CSANDQSYNEQFF; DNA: TGCAGTGCCAACGACCAATCCTACAATGAGCAGTTCTTC
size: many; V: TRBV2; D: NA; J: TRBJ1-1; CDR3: CASSRNLVAEAFF; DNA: TGTGCCAGCAGTCGGAACCTCGTGGCTGAAGCTTTCTTT
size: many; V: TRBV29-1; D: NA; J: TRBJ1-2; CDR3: CSVGDGGYGYTF; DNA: TGCAGCGTGGGGGACGGCGGCTATGGCTACACCTTC
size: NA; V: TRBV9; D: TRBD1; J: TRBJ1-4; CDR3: CASSATGGENEKLFF; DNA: TGTGCCAGCAGCGCCACAGGGGGGGAAAATGAAAAACTGTTTTTT
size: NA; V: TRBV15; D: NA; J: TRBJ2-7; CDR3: CATSRARSSVNGEQYF; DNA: TGTGCCACCAGCAGAGCGCGGTCCAGCGTCAACGGCGAGCAGTACTTC
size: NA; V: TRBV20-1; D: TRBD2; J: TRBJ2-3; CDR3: CSGTSGISTTPDTQYF; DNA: TGCAGTGGAACTAGCGGGATTTCTACTACTCCAGATACGCAGTATTTT
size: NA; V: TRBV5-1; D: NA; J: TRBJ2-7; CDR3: CASSLADRTSYEQYF; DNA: TGCGCCAGCAGCTTGGCCGACCGTACCTCCTACGAGCAGTACTTC
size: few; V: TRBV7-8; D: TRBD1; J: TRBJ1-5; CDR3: CASSFANWDRRNSNQPQHF; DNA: TGTGCCAGCAGTTTCGCTAACTGGGACAGGCGAAATAGCAATCAGCCCCAGCATTTT
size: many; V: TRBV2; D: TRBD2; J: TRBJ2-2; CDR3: CASKLGLAGELFF; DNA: TGTGCCAGCAAGCTGGGACTAGCCGGGGAGCTGTTTTTT
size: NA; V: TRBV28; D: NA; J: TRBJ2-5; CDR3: CASSHPLGAETQYF; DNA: TGTGCCAGCAGTCACCCGTTAGGGGCAGAGACCCAGTACTTC
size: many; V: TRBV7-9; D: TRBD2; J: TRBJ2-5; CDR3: CASSQTSGGAETQYF; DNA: TGTGCCAGCAGCCAGACTAGCGGGGGGGCAGAGACCCAGTACTTC
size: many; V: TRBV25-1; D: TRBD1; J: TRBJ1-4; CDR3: CASSDQRKQGLVDEKLFF; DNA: TGTGCCAGCAGTGATCAGAGGAAACAGGGGCTTGTAGATGAAAAACTGTTTTTT